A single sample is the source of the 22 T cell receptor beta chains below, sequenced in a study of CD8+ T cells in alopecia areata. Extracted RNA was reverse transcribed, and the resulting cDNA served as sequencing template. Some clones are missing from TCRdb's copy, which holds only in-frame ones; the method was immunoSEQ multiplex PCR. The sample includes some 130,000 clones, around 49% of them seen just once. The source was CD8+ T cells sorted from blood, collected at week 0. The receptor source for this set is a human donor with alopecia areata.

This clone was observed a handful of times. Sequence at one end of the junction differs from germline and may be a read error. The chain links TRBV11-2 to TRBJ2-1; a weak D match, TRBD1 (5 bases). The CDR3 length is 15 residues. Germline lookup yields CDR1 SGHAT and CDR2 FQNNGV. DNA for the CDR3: TGCGCCAGCAGCTTAGGTGTTGTGGGGCGTAATGAGCAGTTCTTC. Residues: CASSLGVVGRNEQFF.

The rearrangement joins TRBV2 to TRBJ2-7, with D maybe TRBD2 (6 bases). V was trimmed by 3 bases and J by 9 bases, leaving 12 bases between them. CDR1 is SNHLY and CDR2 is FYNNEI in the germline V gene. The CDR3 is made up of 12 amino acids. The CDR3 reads CASSEGLMRQYF. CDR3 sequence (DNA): TGTGCCAGCAGTGAGGGACTGATGAGGCAGTACTTC.

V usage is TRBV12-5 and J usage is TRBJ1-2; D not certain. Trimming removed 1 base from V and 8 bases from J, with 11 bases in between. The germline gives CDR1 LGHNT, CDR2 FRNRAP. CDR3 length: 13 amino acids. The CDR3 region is CASGLGRFDGYTF. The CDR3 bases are TGTGCTAGTGGTTTGGGTCGATTTGACGGCTACACCTTC.

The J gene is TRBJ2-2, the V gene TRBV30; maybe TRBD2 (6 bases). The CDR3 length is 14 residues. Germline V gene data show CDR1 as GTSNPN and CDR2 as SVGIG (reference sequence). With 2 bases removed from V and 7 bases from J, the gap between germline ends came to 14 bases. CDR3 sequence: CAWSKLRRGGELFF. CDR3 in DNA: TGTGCCTGGAGTAAACTCCGGAGGGGCGGGGAGCTGTTTTTT.

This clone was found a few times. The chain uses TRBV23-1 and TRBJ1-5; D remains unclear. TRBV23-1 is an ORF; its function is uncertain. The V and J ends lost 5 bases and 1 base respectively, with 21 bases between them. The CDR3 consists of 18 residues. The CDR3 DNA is TGCGCCAGCAGTGTATGGCGTGGGCTAGAGAGGAGCAATCAGCCCCAGCATTTT. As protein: CASSVWRGLERSNQPQHF.

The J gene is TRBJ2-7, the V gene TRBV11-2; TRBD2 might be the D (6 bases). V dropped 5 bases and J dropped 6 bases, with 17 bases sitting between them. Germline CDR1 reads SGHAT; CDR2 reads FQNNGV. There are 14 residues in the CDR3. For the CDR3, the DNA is TGTGCCAGCAGCCGCTGGGAGGTCGAGATCGAGCAGTACTTC. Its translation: CASSRWEVEIEQYF. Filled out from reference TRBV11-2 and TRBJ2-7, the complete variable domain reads EAGVAQSPRYKIIEKRQSVAFWCNPISGHATLYWYQQILGQGPKLLIQFQNNGVVDDSQLPKDRFSAERLKGVDSTLKIQPAKLEDSAVYLCASSRWEVEIEQYFGPGTRLTVT.

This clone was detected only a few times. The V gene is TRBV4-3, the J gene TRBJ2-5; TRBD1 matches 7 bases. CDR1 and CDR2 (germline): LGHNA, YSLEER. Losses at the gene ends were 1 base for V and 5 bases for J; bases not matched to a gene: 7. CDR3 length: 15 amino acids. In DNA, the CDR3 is TGCGCCAGCAGCCAAGTTATAAGGACAGGCGAGACCCAGTACTTC. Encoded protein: CASSQVIRTGETQYF.

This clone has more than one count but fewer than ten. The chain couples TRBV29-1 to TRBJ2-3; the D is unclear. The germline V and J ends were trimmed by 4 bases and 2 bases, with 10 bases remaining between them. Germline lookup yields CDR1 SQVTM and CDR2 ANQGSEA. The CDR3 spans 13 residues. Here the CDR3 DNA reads TGCAGCGTTGCGGCAGGTATCACAGATACGCAGTATTTT. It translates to CSVAAGITDTQYF.

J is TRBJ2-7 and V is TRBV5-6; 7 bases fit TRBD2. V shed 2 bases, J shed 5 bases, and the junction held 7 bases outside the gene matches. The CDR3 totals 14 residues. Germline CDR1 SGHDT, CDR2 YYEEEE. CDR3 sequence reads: CASSFWRETNEQYF. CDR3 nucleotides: TGTGCCAGCAGCTTTTGGCGGGAGACGAACGAGCAGTACTTC.

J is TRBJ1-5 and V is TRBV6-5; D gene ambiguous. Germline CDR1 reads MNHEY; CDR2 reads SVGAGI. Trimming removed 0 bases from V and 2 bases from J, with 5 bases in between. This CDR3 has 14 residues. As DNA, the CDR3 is TGTGCCAGCAGTTACTCGGCTGGCAATCAGCCCCAGCATTTT. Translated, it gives CASSYSAGNQPQHF.

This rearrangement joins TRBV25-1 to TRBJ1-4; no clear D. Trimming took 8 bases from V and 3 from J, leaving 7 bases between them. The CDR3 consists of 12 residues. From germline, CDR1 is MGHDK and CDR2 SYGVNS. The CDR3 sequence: CASSPANEKLFF. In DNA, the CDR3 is TGTGCCAGCTCACCGGCTAATGAAAAACTGTTTTTT.

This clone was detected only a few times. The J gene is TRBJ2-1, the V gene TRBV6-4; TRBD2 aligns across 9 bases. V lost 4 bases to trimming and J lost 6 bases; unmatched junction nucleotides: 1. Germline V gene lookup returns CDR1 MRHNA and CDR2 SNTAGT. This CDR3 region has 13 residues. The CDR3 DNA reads TGTGCCAGCAGTGGCGGGGGGGCCAATGAGCAGTTCTTC. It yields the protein CASSGGGANEQFF.

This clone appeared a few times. CDR3 sequence: CASKKLAGGHDEQYF. The CDR3 DNA is TGTGCCAGCAAGAAACTAGCGGGGGGGCATGACGAGCAGTACTTC. This chain joins TRBV21-1 and TRBJ2-7; the table's TRBD2 call for D was not verified on the DNA. TRBV21-1 is marked as a pseudogene. The CDR3 contains 15 residues.

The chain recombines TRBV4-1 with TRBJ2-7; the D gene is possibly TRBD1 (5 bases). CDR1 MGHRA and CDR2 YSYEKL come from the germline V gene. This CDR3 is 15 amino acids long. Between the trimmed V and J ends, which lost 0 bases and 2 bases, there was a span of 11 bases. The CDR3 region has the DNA TGCGCCAGCAGCCAAGAACGGACAACCACCTACGAGCAGTACTTC. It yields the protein CASSQERTTTYEQYF.

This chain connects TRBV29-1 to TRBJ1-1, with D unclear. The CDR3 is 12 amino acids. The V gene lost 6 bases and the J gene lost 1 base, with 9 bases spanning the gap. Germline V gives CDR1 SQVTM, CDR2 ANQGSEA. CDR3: CSVDGRNTEAFF. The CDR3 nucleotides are TGCAGCGTCGATGGGCGGAACACTGAAGCTTTCTTT.

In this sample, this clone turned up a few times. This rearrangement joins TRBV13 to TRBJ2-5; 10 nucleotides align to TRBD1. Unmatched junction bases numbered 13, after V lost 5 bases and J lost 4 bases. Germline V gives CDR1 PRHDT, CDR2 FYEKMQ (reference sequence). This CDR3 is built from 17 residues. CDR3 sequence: CASSPPPGQGLGETQYF. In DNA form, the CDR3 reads TGTGCCAGCAGCCCCCCGCCGGGACAGGGGTTAGGAGAGACCCAGTACTTC.

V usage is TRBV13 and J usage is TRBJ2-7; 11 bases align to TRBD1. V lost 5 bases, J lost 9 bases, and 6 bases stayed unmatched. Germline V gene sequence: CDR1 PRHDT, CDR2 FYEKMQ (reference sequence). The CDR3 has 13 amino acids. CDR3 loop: CASSEDRGPLQYF. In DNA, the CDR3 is TGTGCCAGCAGCGAGGACAGGGGGCCCTTGCAGTACTTC.

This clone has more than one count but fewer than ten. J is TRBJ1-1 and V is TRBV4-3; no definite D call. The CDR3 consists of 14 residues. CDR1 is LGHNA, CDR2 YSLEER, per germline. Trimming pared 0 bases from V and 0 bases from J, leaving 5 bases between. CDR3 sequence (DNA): TGCGCCAGCAGCCAAGATTCCATGAACACTGAAGCTTTCTTT. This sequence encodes CASSQDSMNTEAFF.

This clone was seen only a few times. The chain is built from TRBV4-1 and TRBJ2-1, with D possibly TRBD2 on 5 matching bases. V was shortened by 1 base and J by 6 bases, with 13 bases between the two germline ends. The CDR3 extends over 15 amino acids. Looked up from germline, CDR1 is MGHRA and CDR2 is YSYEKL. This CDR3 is CASSQVLLASNEQFF. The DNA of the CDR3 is TGCGCCAGCAGCCAAGTACTTCTAGCCTCCAATGAGCAGTTCTTC.

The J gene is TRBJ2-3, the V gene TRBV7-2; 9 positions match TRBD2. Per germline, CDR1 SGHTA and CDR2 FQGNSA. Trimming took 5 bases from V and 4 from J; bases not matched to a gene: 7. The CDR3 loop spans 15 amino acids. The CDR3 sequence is CASSPLAGWADTQYF. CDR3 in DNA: TGTGCCAGCAGCCCTCTAGCGGGGTGGGCAGATACGCAGTATTTT.

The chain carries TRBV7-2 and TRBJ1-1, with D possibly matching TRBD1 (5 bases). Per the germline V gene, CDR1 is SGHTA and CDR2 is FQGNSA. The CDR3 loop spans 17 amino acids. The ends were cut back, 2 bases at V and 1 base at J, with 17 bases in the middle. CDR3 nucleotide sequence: TGTGCCAGCAGCTTATTGCCAGGGTGGTCCAGGAACACTGAAGCTTTCTTT. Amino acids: CASSLLPGWSRNTEAFF.

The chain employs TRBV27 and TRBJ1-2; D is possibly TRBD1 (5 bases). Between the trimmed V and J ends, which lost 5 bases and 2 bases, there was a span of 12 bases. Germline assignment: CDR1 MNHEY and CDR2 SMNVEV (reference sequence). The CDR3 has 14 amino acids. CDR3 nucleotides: TGTGCCAGCAGTCCGGGACCGTCCAACTATGGCTACACCTTC. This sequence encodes CASSPGPSNYGYTF.